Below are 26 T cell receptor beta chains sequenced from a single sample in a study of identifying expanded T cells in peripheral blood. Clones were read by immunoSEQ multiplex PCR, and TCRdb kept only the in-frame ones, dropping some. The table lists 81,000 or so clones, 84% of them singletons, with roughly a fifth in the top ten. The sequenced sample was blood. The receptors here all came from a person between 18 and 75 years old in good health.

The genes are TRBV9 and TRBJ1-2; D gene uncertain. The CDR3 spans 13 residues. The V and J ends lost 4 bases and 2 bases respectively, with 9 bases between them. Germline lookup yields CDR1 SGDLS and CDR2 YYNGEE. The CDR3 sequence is CASSPQENYGYTF. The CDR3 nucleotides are TGTGCCAGCAGCCCACAAGAGAACTATGGCTACACCTTC.

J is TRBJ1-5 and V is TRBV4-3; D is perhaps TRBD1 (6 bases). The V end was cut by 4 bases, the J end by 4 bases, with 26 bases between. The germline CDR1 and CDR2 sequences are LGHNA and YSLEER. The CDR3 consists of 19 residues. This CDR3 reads CASSPERSRGAVGNQPQHF. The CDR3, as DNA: TGCGCCAGCAGCCCAGAACGGAGCAGGGGTGCGGTTGGGAATCAGCCCCAGCATTTT.

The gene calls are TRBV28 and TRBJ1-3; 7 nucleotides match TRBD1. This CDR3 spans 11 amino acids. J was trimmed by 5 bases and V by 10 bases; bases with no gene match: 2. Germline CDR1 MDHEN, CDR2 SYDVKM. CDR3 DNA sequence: TGTGCCACGGACAGGCGAAACACCATATATTTT. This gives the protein CATDRRNTIYF.

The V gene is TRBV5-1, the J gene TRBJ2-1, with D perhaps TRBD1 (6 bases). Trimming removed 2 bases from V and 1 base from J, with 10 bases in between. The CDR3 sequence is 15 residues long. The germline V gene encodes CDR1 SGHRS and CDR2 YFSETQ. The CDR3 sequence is CASSFRTESYNEQFF. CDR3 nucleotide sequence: TGCGCCAGCAGCTTTAGGACAGAATCCTACAATGAGCAGTTCTTC.

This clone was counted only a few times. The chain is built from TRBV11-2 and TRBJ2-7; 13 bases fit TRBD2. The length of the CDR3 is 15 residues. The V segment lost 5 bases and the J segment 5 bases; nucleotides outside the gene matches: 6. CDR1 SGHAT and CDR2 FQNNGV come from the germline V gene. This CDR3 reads CASSARLAGGDEQYF. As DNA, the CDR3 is TGTGCCAGCAGCGCCAGACTAGCGGGAGGCGACGAGCAGTACTTC.

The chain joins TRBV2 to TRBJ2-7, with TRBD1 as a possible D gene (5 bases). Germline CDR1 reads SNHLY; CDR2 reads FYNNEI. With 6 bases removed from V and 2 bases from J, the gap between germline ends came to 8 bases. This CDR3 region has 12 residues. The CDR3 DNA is TGTGCCAGCAGGAAGGACACCTACGAGCAGTACTTC. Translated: CASRKDTYEQYF.

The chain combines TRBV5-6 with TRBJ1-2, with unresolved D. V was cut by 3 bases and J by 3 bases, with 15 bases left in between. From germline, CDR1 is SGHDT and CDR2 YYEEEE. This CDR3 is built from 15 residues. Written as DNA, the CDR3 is TGTGCCAGCAGCTCCGGGCCCGGCCCCCACTATGGCTACACCTTC. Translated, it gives CASSSGPGPHYGYTF.

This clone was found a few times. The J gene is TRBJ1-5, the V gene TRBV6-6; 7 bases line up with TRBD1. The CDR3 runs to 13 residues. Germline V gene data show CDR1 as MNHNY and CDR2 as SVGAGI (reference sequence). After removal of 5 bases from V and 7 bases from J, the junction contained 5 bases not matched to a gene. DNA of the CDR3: TGTGCCAGCAGTGGACAGGACCGCCAGCCCCAGCATTTT. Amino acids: CASSGQDRQPQHF.

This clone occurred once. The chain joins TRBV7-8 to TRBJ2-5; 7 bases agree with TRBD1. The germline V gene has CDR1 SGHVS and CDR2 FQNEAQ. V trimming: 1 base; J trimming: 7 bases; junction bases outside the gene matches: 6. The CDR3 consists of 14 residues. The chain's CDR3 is CASSLGDRRWTQYF. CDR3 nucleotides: TGTGCCAGCAGCTTAGGGGACAGACGGTGGACCCAGTACTTC.

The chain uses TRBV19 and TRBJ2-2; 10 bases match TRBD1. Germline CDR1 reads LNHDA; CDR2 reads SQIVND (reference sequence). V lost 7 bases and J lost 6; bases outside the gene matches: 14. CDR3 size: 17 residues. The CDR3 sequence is CASTDPGGQGLAGELFF. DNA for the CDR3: TGTGCCAGTACCGACCCCGGGGGACAGGGGTTGGCCGGGGAGCTGTTTTTT.

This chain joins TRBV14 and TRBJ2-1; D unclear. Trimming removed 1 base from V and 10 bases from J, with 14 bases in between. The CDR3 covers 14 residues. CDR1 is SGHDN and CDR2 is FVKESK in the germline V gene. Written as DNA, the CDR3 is TGTGCCAGCAGCCAAGTGGTGGGATTGGGGGAGCAGTTCTTC. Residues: CASSQVVGLGEQFF.

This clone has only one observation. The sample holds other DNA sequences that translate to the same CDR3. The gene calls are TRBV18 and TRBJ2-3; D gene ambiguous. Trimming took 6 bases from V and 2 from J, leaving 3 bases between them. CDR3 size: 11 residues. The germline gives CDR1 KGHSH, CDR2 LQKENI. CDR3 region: CASSPTDTQYF. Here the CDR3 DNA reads TGTGCCAGCTCTCCCACAGATACGCAGTATTTT.

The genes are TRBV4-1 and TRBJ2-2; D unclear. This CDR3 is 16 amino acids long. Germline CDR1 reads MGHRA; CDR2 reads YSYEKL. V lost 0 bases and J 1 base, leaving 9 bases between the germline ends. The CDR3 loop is CASSQEVAKNTGELFF. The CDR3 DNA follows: TGCGCCAGCAGCCAAGAGGTCGCAAAGAACACCGGGGAGCTGTTTTTT.

The CDR3 reads CASSSLTGISTGELFF. The CDR3 DNA follows: TGTGCCAGTAGTTCCCTGACAGGTATCTCCACCGGGGAGCTGTTTTTT. The chain couples TRBV19 to TRBJ2-2; the D gene is possibly TRBD1 (6 bases). The CDR3 sequence is 16 residues long. CDR1 is LNHDA and CDR2 is SQIVND in the germline V gene (reference sequence). V was cut by 5 bases and J by 4 bases, with 17 bases left in between.

The CDR3 is CASSQEWPRTDTQYF. CDR3 sequence (DNA): TGCGCCAGCAGCCAAGAGTGGCCGCGCACAGATACGCAGTATTTT. The J gene is TRBJ2-3, the V gene TRBV4-1; D not certain. Trimming cost V 0 bases and J 1 base, with 8 bases left between them. The CDR3 spans 15 residues. Germline V CDR1 and CDR2: MGHRA, YSYEKL.

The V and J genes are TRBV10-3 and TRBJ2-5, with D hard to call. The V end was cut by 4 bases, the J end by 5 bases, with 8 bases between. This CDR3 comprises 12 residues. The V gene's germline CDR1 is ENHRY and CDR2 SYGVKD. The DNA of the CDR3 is TGTGCCATCAGTGCGGTTGGGGAGACCCAGTACTTC. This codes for CAISAVGETQYF.

As DNA, the CDR3 is TGTGCCAGCAGTTTATACCTCCCGCTAGGATGGCGCGAGCAGTACTTC. This codes for CASSLYLPLGWREQYF. This sequence joins TRBV27 and TRBJ2-7; D is unresolved. There are 16 residues in the CDR3. V lost 1 base to trimming and J lost 6 bases, with 19 bases between them. Germline V gene lookup returns CDR1 MNHEY and CDR2 SMNVEV (reference sequence).

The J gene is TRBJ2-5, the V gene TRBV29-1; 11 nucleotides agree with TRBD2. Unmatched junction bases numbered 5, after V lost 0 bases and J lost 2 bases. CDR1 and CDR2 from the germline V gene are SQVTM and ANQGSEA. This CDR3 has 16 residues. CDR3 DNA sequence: TGCAGCGTTGAAGATTCGGGACTAGCGGAACAAGAGACCCAGTACTTC. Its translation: CSVEDSGLAEQETQYF.

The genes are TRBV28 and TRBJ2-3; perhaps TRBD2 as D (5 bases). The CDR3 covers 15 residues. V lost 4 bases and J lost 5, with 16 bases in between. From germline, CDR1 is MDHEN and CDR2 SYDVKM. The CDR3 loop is CASSSGIRAGDTQYF. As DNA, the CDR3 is TGTGCCAGCAGTTCCGGGATCCGGGCTGGAGATACGCAGTATTTT.

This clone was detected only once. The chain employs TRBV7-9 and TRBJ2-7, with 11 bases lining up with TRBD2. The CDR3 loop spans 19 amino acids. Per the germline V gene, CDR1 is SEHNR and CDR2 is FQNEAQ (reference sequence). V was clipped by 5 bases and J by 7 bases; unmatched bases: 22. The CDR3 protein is CASSPRWNSGRAAMGEQYF. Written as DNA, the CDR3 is TGTGCCAGCAGCCCCCGGTGGAATAGCGGGAGGGCCGCTATGGGGGAGCAGTACTTC.

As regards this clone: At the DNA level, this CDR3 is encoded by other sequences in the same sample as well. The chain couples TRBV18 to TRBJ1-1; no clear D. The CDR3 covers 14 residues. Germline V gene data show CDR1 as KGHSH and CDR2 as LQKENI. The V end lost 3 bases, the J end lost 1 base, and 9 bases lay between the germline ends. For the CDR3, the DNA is TGTGCCAGCTCACCCTCCACGGGGAACACTGAAGCTTTCTTT. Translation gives CASSPSTGNTEAFF.

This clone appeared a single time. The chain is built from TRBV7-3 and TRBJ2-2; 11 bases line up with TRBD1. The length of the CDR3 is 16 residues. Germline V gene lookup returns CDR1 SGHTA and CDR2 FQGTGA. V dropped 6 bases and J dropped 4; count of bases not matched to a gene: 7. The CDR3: CASSSRGTGGTGELFF. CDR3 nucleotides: TGTGCCAGCAGTAGCCGGGGGACAGGGGGCACCGGGGAGCTGTTTTTT.

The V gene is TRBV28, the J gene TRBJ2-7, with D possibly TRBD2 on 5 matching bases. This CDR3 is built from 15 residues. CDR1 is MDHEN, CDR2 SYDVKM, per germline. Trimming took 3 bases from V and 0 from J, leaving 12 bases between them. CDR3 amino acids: CASSLGVWVSYEQYF. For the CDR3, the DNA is TGTGCCAGCAGTTTGGGAGTGTGGGTCTCCTACGAGCAGTACTTC.

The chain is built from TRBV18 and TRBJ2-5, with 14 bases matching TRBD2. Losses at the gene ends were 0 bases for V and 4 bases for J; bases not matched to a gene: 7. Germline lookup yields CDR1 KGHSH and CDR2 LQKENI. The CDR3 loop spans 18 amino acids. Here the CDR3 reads CASSPPTSGRAGGETQYF. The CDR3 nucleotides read TGTGCCAGCTCACCACCGACTAGCGGGAGGGCCGGGGGAGAGACCCAGTACTTC. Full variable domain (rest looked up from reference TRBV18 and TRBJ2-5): NAGVMQNPRHLVRRRGQEARLRCSPMKGHSHVYWYRQLPEEGLKFMVYLQKENIIDESGMPKERFSAEFPKEGPSILRIQQVVRGDSAAYFCASSPPTSGRAGGETQYFGPGTRLLVL.

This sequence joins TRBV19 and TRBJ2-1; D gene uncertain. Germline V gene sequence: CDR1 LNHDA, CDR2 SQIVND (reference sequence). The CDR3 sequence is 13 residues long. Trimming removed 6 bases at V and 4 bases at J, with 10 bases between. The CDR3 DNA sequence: TGTGCCAGTAGCTCCGGGCCGTACAATGAGCAGTTCTTC. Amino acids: CASSSGPYNEQFF.

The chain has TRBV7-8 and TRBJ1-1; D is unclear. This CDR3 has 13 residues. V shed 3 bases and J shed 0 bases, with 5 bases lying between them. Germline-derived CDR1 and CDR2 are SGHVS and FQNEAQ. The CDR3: CASSFDLNTEAFF. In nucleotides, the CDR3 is TGTGCCAGCAGCTTCGATTTGAACACTGAAGCTTTCTTT. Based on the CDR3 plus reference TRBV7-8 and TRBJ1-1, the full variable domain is GAGVSQSPRYKVAKRGQDVALRCDPISGHVSLFWYQQALGQGPEFLTYFQNEAQLDKSGLPSDRFFAERPEGSVSTLKIQRTQQEDSAVYLCASSFDLNTEAFFGQGTRLTVV.